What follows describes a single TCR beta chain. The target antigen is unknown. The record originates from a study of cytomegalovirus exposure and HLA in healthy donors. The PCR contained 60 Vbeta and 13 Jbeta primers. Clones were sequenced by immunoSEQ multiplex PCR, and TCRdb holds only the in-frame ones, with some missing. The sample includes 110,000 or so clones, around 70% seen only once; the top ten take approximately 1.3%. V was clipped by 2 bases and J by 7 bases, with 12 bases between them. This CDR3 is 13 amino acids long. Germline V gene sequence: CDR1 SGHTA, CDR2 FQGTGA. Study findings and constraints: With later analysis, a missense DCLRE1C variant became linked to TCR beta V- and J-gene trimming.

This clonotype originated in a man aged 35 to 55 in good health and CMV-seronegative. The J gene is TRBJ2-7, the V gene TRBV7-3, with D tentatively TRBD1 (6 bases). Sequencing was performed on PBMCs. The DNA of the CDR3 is TGTGCCAGCAGCTTATCAGGGGAAAGGGAGCAGTACTTC. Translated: CASSLSGEREQYF.